The 10 T cell receptor beta chains reported below all come from one sample, sequenced in a study of OX40 agonist ivuxolimab in advanced cancers. Profiling relied on immunoSEQ multiplex PCR, and the TCRdb table lists in-frame clones only, not all of them. The sample includes about 62,000 clones, over 75% of them seen just once. The material was CD4+ or CD8+ T cells sorted from blood, obtained in a trial of the OX40 agonist ivuxolimab. Receptors originate from an adult with an advanced solid tumor such as melanoma, head and neck, liver or kidney cancer.

The chain links TRBV9 to TRBJ1-5; D is undetermined. The CDR3 totals 14 residues. Per germline, CDR1 SGDLS and CDR2 YYNGEE. Trimming took off 0 bases at V and 4 bases at J, with 8 bases between the two ends. CDR3 sequence reads: CASSVGEANQPQHF. The CDR3 DNA follows: TGTGCCAGCAGCGTAGGGGAGGCTAATCAGCCCCAGCATTTT.

A word on this clone: One junction end disagrees with the germline gene, perhaps due to a read error. The chain links TRBV27 to TRBJ2-5; D is uncertain. Germline values: CDR1 MNHEY, CDR2 SMNVEV (reference sequence). CDR3 length: 13 residues. Here the CDR3 DNA reads TGTGCCAGCAGTTTGAACAGTCGTAAGACCCAGCACTTC. It translates to CASSLNSRKTQHF.

This chain uses TRBV5-8 with TRBJ2-1; TRBD1 might be the D (5 bases). Germline assignment: CDR1 SGHTS and CDR2 YDEGEE. CDR3 length: 14 residues. V lost 3 bases to trimming and J lost 6 bases, with 13 bases between them. CDR3 residues: CASSSREGVNEQFF. The CDR3 nucleotides read TGTGCCAGCAGCTCAAGGGAAGGGGTCAATGAGCAGTTCTTC.

This rearrangement joins TRBV28 to TRBJ1-2; possibly TRBD1 for D (6 bases). The CDR3 has 11 amino acids. Germline V gene data show CDR1 as MDHEN and CDR2 as SYDVKM. Trimming shortened V by 6 bases and J by 13 bases, and 15 bases separated the two germline ends. The CDR3 region has the DNA TGTGCCAGCAGCACAGGACAGTCGGCCACCTTC. Protein product: CASSTGQSATF.

This chain connects TRBV19 to TRBJ1-5, with D unclear. Trimming took 7 bases from V and 9 from J, leaving 22 bases between them. The CDR3 runs to 15 residues. The germline CDR1 and CDR2 sequences are LNHDA and SQIVND (reference sequence). The CDR3 nucleotides are TGTGCCAGTACCCCGGGCTCGCAGTGGTCGTGGCCCCAGCATTTT. This gives the protein CASTPGSQWSWPQHF.

This sequence joins TRBV18 and TRBJ1-4, with TRBD1 matching over 8 bases. This CDR3 comprises 16 residues. The V gene end was trimmed by 4 bases and the J gene end by 0 bases; junction bases not matched to a gene: 4. From germline, CDR1 is KGHSH and CDR2 LQKENI. DNA for the CDR3: TGTGCCAGCTCACGGGACAGGCTTGCAACTAATGAAAAACTGTTTTTT. This translates into CASSRDRLATNEKLFF.

This clone was seen a single time. The chain is built from TRBV2 and TRBJ2-7; 10 bases map to TRBD1. CDR1 is SNHLY and CDR2 is FYNNEI in the germline V gene. The length of the CDR3 is 16 residues. V was pared by 1 base and J by 6 bases, with 9 bases of the junction left unmatched. For the CDR3, the DNA is TGTGCCAGCAGTGAAGGGTCGACAGGGGGCGGATCCGAGCAGTACGTC. It specifies CASSEGSTGGGSEQYV.

J is TRBJ1-2 and V is TRBV27; D ambiguous. The CDR3 totals 15 residues. Trimming shortened V by 4 bases and J by 8 bases, and 20 bases separated the two germline ends. CDR1 is MNHEY and CDR2 is SMNVEV in the germline V gene (reference sequence). DNA of the CDR3: TGTGCCAGCAGTTCCTTTAGGGCTCCCTTCTGGGGCTACACCTTC. Translating it yields CASSSFRAPFWGYTF.

V is TRBV9 and J is TRBJ2-2; 8 positions match TRBD2. CDR3 size: 15 residues. V dropped 4 bases and J dropped 3; count of bases not matched to a gene: 5. Germline V gene sequence: CDR1 SGDLS, CDR2 YYNGEE. The CDR3 DNA sequence: TGTGCCAGCAGCCCCAGCGGGAGCCACACCGGGGAGCTGTTTTTT. This gives the protein CASSPSGSHTGELFF. Full variable domain (remainder filled in from reference TRBV9 and TRBJ2-2): DSGVTQTPKHLITATGQRVTLRCSPRSGDLSVYWYQQSLDQGLQFLIQYYNGEERAKGNILERFSAQQFPDLHSELNLSSLELGDSALYFCASSPSGSHTGELFFGEGSRLTVL.

The genes are TRBV9 and TRBJ2-5; TRBD2 agrees at 7 bases. The CDR3 totals 14 residues. Trimming cost V 0 bases and J 3 bases; bases outside gene matches: 2. The germline V gene has CDR1 SGDLS and CDR2 YYNGEE. The CDR3 bases are TGTGCCAGCAGCGTAGGACTAGCAGAAGAGACCCAGTACTTC. This gives the protein CASSVGLAEETQYF.